What follows describes a single T cell receptor (beta chain). As yet, its antigen is unknown. The data originate from a study of T cell responses to AZD1222 COVID-19 vaccine. The germline V gene has CDR1 LGHDT and CDR2 YNNKEL (reference sequence). J gave up 4 bases and V 5 bases, and 7 bases lay outside the gene matches. CDR3 length: 15 residues. Sequencing used immunoSEQ multiplex PCR; TCRdb keeps in-frame clones, though not all of them. This sample has 120,000 to 150,000 clones, with 88% found just once. Overall study results and limits: Variant regions that are unmutated are reportedly the target of nearly half of spike-specific TCRs.

This specimen consisted of peripheral blood, obtained on day 0 of MenACWY control vaccination. The V call is TRBV3-1 (or the pseudogene TRBV3-2), the J call TRBJ2-3; TRBD2 matches 9 bases. This TCR came from an adult in good health. The CDR3 nucleotides read TGTGCCAGCAGCTCCTCTAGCGGGGTAGCAGATACGCAGTATTTT. As protein: CASSSSSGVADTQYF.